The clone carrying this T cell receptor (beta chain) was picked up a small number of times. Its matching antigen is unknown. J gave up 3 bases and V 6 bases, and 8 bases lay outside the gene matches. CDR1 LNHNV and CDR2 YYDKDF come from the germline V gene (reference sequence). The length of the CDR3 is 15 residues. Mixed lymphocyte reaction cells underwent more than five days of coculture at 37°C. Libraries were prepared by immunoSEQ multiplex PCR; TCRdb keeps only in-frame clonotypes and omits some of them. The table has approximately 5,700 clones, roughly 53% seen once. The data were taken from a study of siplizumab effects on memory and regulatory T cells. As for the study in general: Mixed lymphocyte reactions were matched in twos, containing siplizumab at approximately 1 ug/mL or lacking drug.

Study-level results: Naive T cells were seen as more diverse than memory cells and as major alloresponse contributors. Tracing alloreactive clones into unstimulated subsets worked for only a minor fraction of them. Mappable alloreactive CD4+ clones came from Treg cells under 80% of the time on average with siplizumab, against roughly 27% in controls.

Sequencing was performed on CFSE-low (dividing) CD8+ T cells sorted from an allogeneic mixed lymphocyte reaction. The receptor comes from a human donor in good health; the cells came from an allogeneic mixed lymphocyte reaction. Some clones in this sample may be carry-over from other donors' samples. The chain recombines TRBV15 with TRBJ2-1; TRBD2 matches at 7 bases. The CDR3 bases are TGTGCCACCAGTCCGAAGCGGGAAGGCTACAATGAGCAGTTCTTC. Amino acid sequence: CATSPKREGYNEQFF. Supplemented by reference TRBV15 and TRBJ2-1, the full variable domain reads DAMVIQNPRYQVTQFGKPVTLSCSQTLNHNVMYWYQQKSSQAPKLLFHYYDKDFNNEADTPDNFQSRRPNTSFCFLDIRSPGLGDTAMYLCATSPKREGYNEQFFGPGTRLTVL.